This T cell receptor beta chain was found in a study of neurological immune-mediated disorders (dated by TCRdb to 2018 to 2020). Regarding the complete study: Using UMI-based sequencing, the study compared peripheral blood TCR-beta repertoires from patients with HTLV-I-associated myelopathy (HAM/TSP), patients with multiple sclerosis, and healthy controls. The 100 to 110 TCR-beta libraries covered PBMC samples along with longitudinal samples, technical triplicates, and paired sorted CD4+ and CD8+ T-cell subsets. Each longitudinal HAM/TSP and healthy donor was sampled at 3 time-points spaced at 3-40 month intervals. The cohort comprised roughly 70 subjects: around 15 HAM/TSP patients, 35 or so multiple sclerosis patients and 20 healthy controls. Overall study outcomes, separate from this receptor: The highest TCR clonal expansion was observed in HAM/TSP patients, whereas the lowest was observed in MS patients, even when compared with healthy controls. No identical CDR3 amino acid sequences were found to be shared among expanded clones across subjects, suggesting that TCR-beta repertoires were private in all groups.

The time point tag for this specimen amounts to: longitudinal time-point 3. Blood bank volunteers in Maryland, USA served as the healthy controls. Libraries from unsorted PBMCs were made from 2 million PBMCs kept in RNAlater at -80 degrees C until RNA extraction. Peripheral blood underwent Ficoll-Hypaque density gradient centrifugation to isolate PBMCs, which were then cryopreserved in liquid nitrogen. cDNA synthesis used template-switch 5'RACE with a primer carrying a 10-nucleotide random unique molecular identifier tagging each TCR transcript. Every sequencing run covered 15-18 subjects and yielded more than 160 million TCR-beta sequences. Total RNA was extracted with the RNeasy kit. The KAPA Real-time Library Amplification kit was used to amplify TCR-beta VDJ regions with primers for the TCR constant region and the 5'RACE anchor. Sample indexes and Illumina adaptors were added in a first PCR, and a second PCR then increased library yield. After purification with Ampure beads, the TCR product of roughly 650 bp was size-selected on a 2% E-gel SizeSelection system. Before pooling, library quality was assessed on a Bioanalyzer, concentration was determined with Qubit, and library quantification was performed with the Kapa Library Quantification kit. An Illumina HiSeq 2500 sequenced the libraries paired-end 2 x 150 bp. To increase sequence diversity, roughly 24-32% phiX was spiked into each library pool. Per the original workflow: The UMI-based MiGEC pipeline processed quality-filtered reads and removed over 75% of raw TCR sequences during error correction. VDJ genes were aligned to IMGT germline references, and each clonotype was defined by a unique CDR3 amino acid sequence together with V-J genes. Clonal expansion, Shannon diversity and CDR3 relatedness were evaluated with VDJtools (CalcPairwiseDistances, ClusterSamples), while phylogenetic trees were built in CLCbio workbench. Using coefficient-of-variation modelling across technical triplicates, the study counted a clone as expanded if it had at least 8 unique UMIs. TCRdb ran its own pipeline on the public reads, namely fastp trimming at Q25 and MiXCR clone calling, and kept in-frame beta chains. Rows merge per CDR3 protein into single entries with the most common DNA and genes. These V and J calls are TCRdb output, not the study's own analysis. Within this sample are about 53,000 distinct CDR3 sequences, with more than 7% of them counted one time only. The ten most abundant clones make up 1.9% of the sample.

The V and J ends are trimmed by 0 bases and 7 bases, leaving 6 bases between them. The CDR3 covers 11 residues, taking in both the cysteine and the phenylalanine. This entry keeps only the CDR3 DNA: 33 bases, framed from base 1. CDR1 DFQATT and CDR2 SNEGSKA are derived from the germline V gene (reference sequence). This clonotype was counted many times. Its antigen specificity is not known. The input lacks base qualities; no much larger clone sits a single base away. Sequenced sample: PBMCs. The chain links TRBV20-1 with TRBJ1-2; no D segment can be confidently identified. This clonotype was sampled from a woman aged 40 to 50 in good health. The DNA sequence is as follows: TGCAGTGCTAGAGATATAGGTGGCTACACCTTC. Its amino acids are CSARDIGGYTF.